Sequencing of this T cell receptor (beta chain) was carried out in a study of CD8 T cells in ankylosing spondylitis. A remark on this clonotype: Its antigen is still unknown.

Looked up from germline, CDR1 is SGHTA and CDR2 is FQGNSA. Unmatched junction bases numbered 3, after V lost 5 bases and J lost 5 bases. The CDR3 has 15 residues. From the 5' RACE reads, TCRdb called clonotypes with MiXCR, one entry per CDR3 protein. Among approximately 42,000 distinct CDR3 sequences listed, approximately 9.9% were seen once. Broader study findings: There was a TCR beta motif, made of several highly homologous variants, that appeared characteristic of ankylosing spondylitis blood.

Sequencing used blood, either unsorted or a sorted T cell fraction (not recorded which). The TCR comes from a male donor with ankylosing spondylitis or in good health (not recorded which). The chain couples TRBV7-2 to TRBJ2-1; TRBD2 matches at 13 bases. CDR3 sequence: CASSVGTSGDNEQFF. CDR3 DNA sequence: TGTGCCAGCAGCGTTGGGACTAGCGGGGACAATGAGCAGTTCTTC.